This T cell receptor (beta chain) emerged from a study of T cells expressing NK-cell markers. Study-level background: Just one sequenced donor of eight was HCMV-seronegative, while seven were seropositive.

Study-wide findings and caveats: The study left the HCMV specificity of expanded NKG2C+ T cell clones unresolved. As a fraction of CD8+ T cells, dominant NKG2C+ clonotypes reached about 1.0-7.0% in six donors. A handful of donors showed these clonotypes also leading the CD3+CD56-NKG2C+ fraction.

Note on this clonotype: The antigen remains unidentified.

Following a re-call of the 5' RACE reads, TCRdb has one entry per CDR3 protein and lacks DNA. This table lists about 110,000 distinct CDR3 sequences. CDR1 and CDR2 (germline): SGHKS, YYEKEE (reference sequence). This CDR3 spans 14 amino acids. Material: blood T cells: a sorted CD56 or NKG2C T cell subset, CD4+ or CD8+ T cells, or bulk PBMC T cells (not recorded which). The sequence derives from a woman aged 18-70 years in good health. The chain uses TRBV5-5 and TRBJ2-7. This CDR3 reads CASSLVASHYEQYF.